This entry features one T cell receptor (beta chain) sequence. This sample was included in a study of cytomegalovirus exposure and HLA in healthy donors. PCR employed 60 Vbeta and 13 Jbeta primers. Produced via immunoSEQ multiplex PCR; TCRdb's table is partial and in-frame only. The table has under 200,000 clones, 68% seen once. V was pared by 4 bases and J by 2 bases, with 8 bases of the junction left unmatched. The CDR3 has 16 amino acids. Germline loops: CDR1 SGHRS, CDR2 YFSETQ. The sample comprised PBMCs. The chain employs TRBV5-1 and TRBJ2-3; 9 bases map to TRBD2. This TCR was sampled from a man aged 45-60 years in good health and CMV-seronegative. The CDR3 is CASSIAGTSNTDTQYF. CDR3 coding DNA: TGCGCCAGCAGCATCGCCGGGACTAGCAACACAGATACGCAGTATTTT.